This T cell receptor (beta chain) was captured by sequencing in a study of monozygotic twins with inflammatory bowel disease. In regard to this clonotype: Its antigen is as yet unknown.

From its re-call of the 5' RACE reads, TCRdb lists each CDR3 protein once, without DNA. Its clone listing holds around 450,000 distinct CDR3 sequences. General study points: Support was absent for any single strong signal or clonotype linked to IBD.

The CDR3 covers 18 residues. In germline, CDR1 is SGHRS, CDR2 YFSETQ. This TCR was recovered from a human donor with ulcerative colitis or Crohn's disease, or a healthy co-twin of an affected twin (not recorded which). The rearrangement links TRBV5-1 to TRBJ2-1; TCRdb names TRBD2, which stays unverified in the absence of DNA. The sample consisted of blood. The CDR3 protein is CASSYRLAGGSSRDEQFF.